The 26 T cell receptor beta chains below all came from one sample that was sequenced in a study of shared clonotypes between healthy human individuals. Repertoires were generated with immunoSEQ multiplex PCR, while TCRdb's copy carries only in-frame clones and drops some. The sample carries over a million clones, 95% to 99% recorded once. Sequenced: naive CD4+ T cells sorted from blood. The subset was: CD45RA+ positively selected. The origin of the receptors is a man aged 25 to 40 in good health.

This rearrangement joins TRBV28 to TRBJ2-1, with D maybe TRBD2 (5 bases). Looked up from germline, CDR1 is MDHEN and CDR2 is SYDVKM. There are 13 residues in the CDR3. Trimming pared 10 bases from V and 2 bases from J, leaving 12 bases between. The CDR3 DNA reads as TGTGCCACCCAGCGGTCAGCCTACAATGAGCAGTTCTTC. Protein product: CATQRSAYNEQFF.

This rearrangement joins TRBV12-5 to TRBJ2-5, with 8 positions matching TRBD2. CDR3 size: 13 residues. CDR1 and CDR2 from the germline V gene are LGHNT and FRNRAP. V trimming: 6 bases; J trimming: 6 bases; junction bases outside the gene matches: 6. CDR3 sequence: CASGPSGSKTQYF. In DNA form, the CDR3 reads TGTGCTAGTGGCCCTAGCGGGTCCAAGACCCAGTACTTC.

The rearrangement joins TRBV18 to TRBJ2-6; 10 nucleotides align to TRBD2. Trimming at V came to 5 bases and at J to 3 bases, leaving 7 bases not matched to a gene. Germline V lookup: CDR1 KGHSH, CDR2 LQKENI. The CDR3 length is 17 residues. The CDR3 DNA is TGTGCCAGCTCAAGGACTAGCGGAGAAGGTGGGGCCAACGTCCTGACTTTC. This sequence encodes CASSRTSGEGGANVLTF.

V gene TRBV7-2 combines with J gene TRBJ2-7, with unresolved D. This CDR3 has 15 amino acids. The germline V gene encodes CDR1 SGHTA and CDR2 FQGNSA. The germline V and J ends were trimmed by 5 bases and 0 bases, with 14 bases remaining between them. CDR3 in amino acids: CASSPHGLSSYEQYF. The CDR3 coding sequence is TGTGCCAGCAGCCCTCACGGGTTGAGCTCCTACGAGCAGTACTTC.

The rearrangement uses TRBV5-1 and TRBJ2-1, with 7 bases aligning to TRBD2. The CDR3 is 17 amino acids. Germline CDR1 reads SGHRS; CDR2 reads YFSETQ. J lost 0 bases, V lost 2 bases, and 8 bases had no gene match. CDR3 residues: CASSLGTISNSYNEQFF. In DNA form, the CDR3 reads TGCGCCAGCAGCTTAGGGACTATATCTAACTCCTACAATGAGCAGTTCTTC.

The chain joins TRBV7-2 to TRBJ1-1, with TRBD1 identical over 12 bases. The CDR3 sequence is 13 residues long. Germline assignment: CDR1 SGHTA and CDR2 FQGNSA. After removal of 5 bases from V and 9 bases from J, the junction contained 4 bases not matched to a gene. The CDR3 coding sequence is TGTGCCAGCAGCCAGGGGGACAGGGGGCAAGCTTTCTTT. This gives the protein CASSQGDRGQAFF.

This chain links TRBV2 with TRBJ2-7; TRBD2 might be the D (6 bases). The CDR3 runs 14 residues. CDR1 and CDR2 (germline): SNHLY, FYNNEI. Trimming pared 4 bases from V and 3 bases from J, leaving 13 bases between. The CDR3 here is CASSGGLPDYEQYF. The CDR3 DNA reads TGTGCCAGCAGTGGGGGACTCCCTGACTACGAGCAGTACTTC.

This sequence joins TRBV21-1 and TRBJ2-7; the table's D call TRBD1 went unverified against the DNA. TRBV21-1 is noted as a pseudogene. The CDR3 totals 18 residues. CDR3 nucleotide sequence: TGTGCCAGCAGCAATTCCGCCTCTCCCGACAGGGGGATGTCCGAGCAGTACTTC. Encoded protein: CASSNSASPDRGMSEQYF.

This clone was seen once. Other DNA sequences of this sample code for an identical CDR3. V and J are TRBV6-4 and TRBJ2-3, with 8 bases aligning to TRBD2. The V segment lost 1 base and the J segment 2 bases; nucleotides outside the gene matches: 2. Germline V CDR1 and CDR2: MRHNA, SNTAGT. The CDR3 spans 15 residues. The chain's CDR3 is CASSDLAGPTDTQYF. In DNA form, the CDR3 reads TGTGCCAGCAGTGACTTAGCGGGACCCACAGATACGCAGTATTTT.

This chain connects TRBV6-6 to TRBJ1-2; TRBD1 agrees at 8 bases. V gave up 2 bases and J gave up 7 bases; unmatched junction bases: 6. Germline V CDR1 and CDR2: MNHNY, SVGAGI (reference sequence). The CDR3 sequence is 14 residues long. Written as DNA, the CDR3 is TGTGCCAGCAGTTACACCCAGGGGGCGGTTGGCTACACCTTC. Its translation is CASSYTQGAVGYTF.

This rearrangement joins TRBV19 to TRBJ2-7; the match to TRBD2 covers 9 bases. CDR3 size: 15 residues. Per the germline V gene, CDR1 is LNHDA and CDR2 is SQIVND (reference sequence). The V segment lost 6 bases and the J segment 6 bases; nucleotides outside the gene matches: 12. The CDR3 DNA reads as TGTGCCAGTAGAGTATCGGCTAGCGGGACACCCGAGCAGTACTTC. As protein: CASRVSASGTPEQYF.

The J gene is TRBJ1-1, the V gene TRBV2; D is unresolved. The ends were cut back, 11 bases at V and 1 base at J, with 14 bases in the middle. The CDR3 runs 13 residues. The germline CDR1 and CDR2 sequences are SNHLY and FYNNEI. The CDR3 bases are TGTGCCGCCCCGGGTGCATCGAACACTGAAGCTTTCTTT. It yields the protein CAAPGASNTEAFF.

The chain employs TRBV11-2 and TRBJ2-2; 7 bases are shared with TRBD1. CDR3 length equals 16 residues. J gave up 1 base and V 5 bases, and 7 bases lay outside the gene matches. Germline-derived CDR1 and CDR2 are SGHAT and FQNNGV. The CDR3 nucleotides read TGTGCCAGCAGCCCGCGACAGGGATTGAACACCGGGGAGCTGTTTTTT. This codes for CASSPRQGLNTGELFF. Based on the CDR3 plus reference TRBV11-2 and TRBJ2-2, the full variable domain is EAGVAQSPRYKIIEKRQSVAFWCNPISGHATLYWYQQILGQGPKLLIQFQNNGVVDDSQLPKDRFSAERLKGVDSTLKIQPAKLEDSAVYLCASSPRQGLNTGELFFGEGSRLTVL.

This clone was seen only once. CDR3 region: CASSPDGGSVGNTIYF. The DNA of the CDR3 is TGTGCCAGCTCACCTGACGGGGGTTCGGTTGGAAACACCATATATTTT. The chain is built from TRBV18 and TRBJ1-3, with D perhaps TRBD1 (5 bases). The V end lost 3 bases, the J end lost 3 bases, and 15 bases lay between the germline ends. CDR1 is KGHSH and CDR2 is LQKENI in the germline V gene. The CDR3 sequence is 16 residues long.

The J gene is TRBJ2-7, the V gene TRBV2, with D maybe TRBD2 (5 bases). V gave up 6 bases and J gave up 2 bases, with 14 bases separating them. This CDR3 contains 14 residues. Germline V gene lookup returns CDR1 SNHLY and CDR2 FYNNEI. The CDR3 DNA is TGTGCCAGCAGGAGGGTCGGCACCACCTACGAGCAGTACTTC. This translates into CASRRVGTTYEQYF.

CDR3 nucleotide sequence: TGCGCCAGCAGCCTTATCGCCGGGCAACTCTACAATGAGCAGTTCTTC. Amino acid sequence: CASSLIAGQLYNEQFF. This chain connects TRBV10-2 to TRBJ2-1; unclear D gene. The germline V gene encodes CDR1 WSHSY and CDR2 SAAADI. The V end was cut by 6 bases, the J end by 3 bases, with 18 bases between. The CDR3 has 16 residues.

J is TRBJ1-5 and V is TRBV19, with a possible D match to TRBD1 (6 bases). The germline gives CDR1 LNHDA, CDR2 SQIVND (reference sequence). V shed 7 bases and J shed 2 bases, with 18 bases lying between them. The CDR3 is made up of 16 amino acids. CDR3 sequence: CASTDEGGIGNQPQHF. For the CDR3, the DNA is TGTGCCAGTACCGACGAGGGGGGAATAGGCAATCAGCCCCAGCATTTT.

The gene calls are TRBV27 and TRBJ1-5, with D unclear. In germline, CDR1 is MNHEY, CDR2 SMNVEV (reference sequence). CDR3 length: 15 amino acids. The V gene lost 5 bases and the J gene lost 0 bases, with 11 bases spanning the gap. Here the CDR3 reads CASSESSYSNQPQHF. Here the CDR3 DNA reads TGTGCCAGCAGTGAAAGCAGCTATAGCAATCAGCCCCAGCATTTT.

The CDR3 nucleotides are TGTGCCAGCAGCTTGAGTGTGGGGGTCGGAAACACCATATATTTT. As protein: CASSLSVGVGNTIYF. The chain has TRBV5-6 and TRBJ1-3; tentatively, D is TRBD1 (5 bases). CDR1 and CDR2 from the germline V gene are SGHDT and YYEEEE. The CDR3 consists of 15 residues. Trimming took 1 base from V and 4 from J, leaving 12 bases between them.

This clone is a singleton in its sample. The V and J genes are TRBV5-1 and TRBJ2-3, with TRBD2 as a possible D gene (5 bases). This CDR3 has 15 residues. Trimming cost V 0 bases and J 5 bases, with 13 bases left between them. From germline, CDR1 is SGHRS and CDR2 YFSETQ. This chain's CDR3 is CASSLALAQRDTQYF. The CDR3 DNA reads as TGCGCCAGCAGCTTGGCTCTAGCCCAGAGAGATACGCAGTATTTT.

The V and J genes are TRBV9 and TRBJ1-4, with 7 bases identical to TRBD1. Germline V gene data show CDR1 as SGDLS and CDR2 as YYNGEE. This CDR3 region has 13 residues. Trimming at V came to 4 bases and at J to 8 bases, leaving 5 bases not matched to a gene. The CDR3 DNA sequence: TGTGCCAGCAGCCTCCGACAGGGCGAAAAACTGTTTTTT. Translated: CASSLRQGEKLFF.

The chain uses TRBV11-2 and TRBJ1-2; no firm D call. The CDR3 has 14 residues. Trimming took 5 bases from V and 7 from J, leaving 17 bases between them. Germline CDR1 reads SGHAT; CDR2 reads FQNNGV. The CDR3 here is CASSHLQTVGGYTF. The CDR3 DNA follows: TGTGCCAGCAGCCACTTACAGACGGTCGGTGGCTACACCTTC.

The chain links TRBV4-3 to TRBJ2-7; 8 bases align to TRBD2. After removal of 3 bases from V and 5 bases from J, the junction contained 9 bases not matched to a gene. The CDR3 length is 15 residues. CDR1 is LGHNA and CDR2 is YSLEER in the germline V gene. CDR3 residues: CASSHRREGRNEQYF. CDR3 nucleotide sequence: TGCGCCAGCAGCCATCGACGGGAGGGGCGGAACGAGCAGTACTTC.

Remarks on this clone: The same CDR3 also results from other DNA sequences found in this sample. In DNA form, the CDR3 reads TGTGCCAGCAGGAGCGGTACCGGGGAGCTGTTTTTT. This encodes CASRSGTGELFF. This chain connects TRBV28 to TRBJ2-2, with a tentative D call TRBD2 (5 bases). CDR1 is MDHEN, CDR2 SYDVKM, per germline. The V end was cut by 6 bases, the J end by 5 bases, with 7 bases between. This CDR3 comprises 12 residues.

The chain employs TRBV9 and TRBJ2-1; 11 nucleotides agree with TRBD2. This CDR3 contains 14 residues. Germline trimming cut 4 bases from V and 7 bases from J; bases unmatched to any gene: 4. Germline V CDR1 and CDR2: SGDLS, YYNGEE. CDR3 sequence (DNA): TGTGCCAGCAGCCCTCGGACTAGCGGGAATGAGCAGTTCTTC. Translation: CASSPRTSGNEQFF.

The chain uses TRBV18 and TRBJ2-7, with TRBD2 matching 8 bases. Germline V gene data show CDR1 as KGHSH and CDR2 as LQKENI. CDR3 size: 16 residues. V dropped 4 bases and J dropped 0; count of bases not matched to a gene: 8. The CDR3 DNA reads TGTGCCAGCTCACTGGGGGTAGCGGGGATCTCCTACGAGCAGTACTTC. Translated: CASSLGVAGISYEQYF.